These 10 T cell receptor beta chains share one sample of origin, sequenced in a study of OX40 agonist ivuxolimab in advanced cancers. Profiling relied on immunoSEQ multiplex PCR, and the TCRdb table lists in-frame clones only, not all of them. The repertoire includes fewer than 25,000 clones, about 88% of them detected once, and roughly 23% sits in the top ten. Specimen: CD4+ or CD8+ T cells sorted from blood, collected in a trial of the OX40 agonist ivuxolimab. Every receptor here comes from an adult with an advanced solid tumor such as melanoma, head and neck, liver or kidney cancer.

With regard to this clone: The sample carries other DNA sequences with the same CDR3. The J gene is TRBJ2-1, the V gene TRBV28, with 11 bases lining up with TRBD1. Germline values: CDR1 MDHEN, CDR2 SYDVKM. V was pared by 5 bases and J by 5 bases, with 5 bases of the junction left unmatched. The CDR3 length is 15 residues. The CDR3 spells CASSPDRGRNNEQFF. CDR3 nucleotides: TGTGCCAGCAGTCCGGACAGGGGGCGCAACAATGAGCAGTTCTTC.

The chain couples TRBV27 to TRBJ2-1; no definite D call. CDR1 and CDR2 from the germline V gene are MNHEY and SMNVEV (reference sequence). This CDR3 has 12 amino acids. Trimming removed 5 bases from V and 8 bases from J, with 10 bases in between. CDR3 sequence (DNA): TGTGCCAGCAGTGGCCGTAACGATGAGCAGTTCTTC. Its protein is CASSGRNDEQFF.

This CDR3 reads CASSEAQTYSGNTIYF. DNA for the CDR3: TGTGCCAGCAGTGAAGCGCAGACGTACTCTGGAAACACCATATATTTT. The chain carries TRBV2 and TRBJ1-3; D not certain. Between the trimmed V and J ends, which lost 0 bases and 0 bases, there was a span of 9 bases. The CDR3 loop spans 16 amino acids. CDR1 and CDR2 from the germline V gene are SNHLY and FYNNEI. The full variable domain, in which reference TRBV2 and TRBJ1-3 provide the parts outside the CDR3, is EPEVTQTPSHQVTQMGQEVILRCVPISNHLYFYWYRQILGQKVEFLVSFYNNEISEKSEIFDDQFSVERPDGSNFTLKIRSTKLEDSAMYFCASSEAQTYSGNTIYFGEGSWLTVV.

The gene calls are TRBV19 and TRBJ2-1; 8 positions match TRBD2. Germline CDR1 LNHDA, CDR2 SQIVND (reference sequence). Trimming at V came to 1 base and at J to 10 bases, leaving 0 bases not matched to a gene. The CDR3 has 12 amino acids. CDR3 amino acids: CASSIAGGEQFF. CDR3 bases: TGTGCCAGTAGTATAGCGGGGGGGGAGCAGTTCTTC.

V is TRBV7-9 and J is TRBJ2-2; 11 positions match TRBD2. Per germline, CDR1 SEHNR and CDR2 FQNEAQ (reference sequence). The CDR3 extends over 15 amino acids. V shed 6 bases, J shed 5 bases, and the junction held 5 bases outside the gene matches. This CDR3 is CASRLAGEATGELFF. The CDR3 nucleotides read TGTGCCAGCAGACTAGCGGGAGAGGCAACCGGGGAGCTGTTTTTT.

This clone was recorded once. The J gene is TRBJ2-5, the V gene TRBV10-2; either TRBD1 or TRBD2 may supply D (5 bases each). V was shortened by 7 bases and J by 5 bases, with 14 bases between the two germline ends. Looked up from germline, CDR1 is WSHSY and CDR2 is SAAADI. The CDR3 has 13 amino acids. The CDR3 nucleotides read TGCGCCAGCACCTTAGACAGAGGGGAGACCCAGTACTTC. Protein product: CASTLDRGETQYF.

This clone was found a few times. V usage is TRBV11-2 and J usage is TRBJ2-1; unclear D gene. Germline V lookup: CDR1 SGHAT, CDR2 FQNNGV. Trimming took 1 base from V and 5 from J, leaving 12 bases between them. The CDR3 sequence is 15 residues long. CDR3 coding DNA: TGTGCCAGCAGCTTAGGAGTCCGTGGGCACAATGAGCAGTTCTTC. It specifies CASSLGVRGHNEQFF.

V gene TRBV13 combines with J gene TRBJ2-7; D is undetermined. The CDR3 totals 12 residues. V gave up 6 bases and J gave up 5 bases, with 11 bases separating them. The germline CDR1 and CDR2 sequences are PRHDT and FYEKMQ (reference sequence). The CDR3 region has the DNA TGTGCCAGCAGTTCTCAGTGGCACGAGCAGTACTTC. Its protein is CASSSQWHEQYF.

The chain is built from TRBV5-1 and TRBJ1-2; no firm D call. Germline CDR1 is SGHRS and CDR2 is YFSETQ. The CDR3 has 13 amino acids. V gave up 6 bases and J gave up 1 base, with 10 bases separating them. The CDR3 DNA reads TGCGCCAGCAAGGGCTCTGGTAACTATGGCTACACCTTC. As protein: CASKGSGNYGYTF.

The chain couples TRBV5-5 to TRBJ2-1; D not certain. V lost 2 bases and J lost 5, with 5 bases in between. CDR3 length: 12 residues. Germline-derived CDR1 and CDR2 are SGHKS and YYEKEE (reference sequence). The CDR3 bases are TGTGCCAGCAGCTTTGGGGACAATGAGCAGTTCTTC. This codes for CASSFGDNEQFF.